The 18 T cell receptor beta chains presented below share a single source sample, sequenced in a study. Treg sorting used a CD4+CD25+CD127-/low gate. TCRdb reanalysed the 5' RACE reads using MiXCR and keeps one entry per CDR3 protein. The sample yields around 34,000 distinct CDR3 sequences, 25% to 30% seen once. The sequenced material came from tumor-infiltrating Tregs sorted from the breast tumor. These receptors came from a female donor with breast cancer.

The chain combines TRBV6-5 with TRBJ1-2; 7 nucleotides line up with TRBD1. CDR3 length: 12 amino acids. CDR1 is MNHEY, CDR2 SVGAGI, per germline. V lost 5 bases, J lost 3 bases, and 0 bases stayed unmatched. The CDR3 region is CASSDRDYGYTF. CDR3 DNA sequence: TGTGCCAGCAGTGACAGGGACTATGGCTACACCTTC.

Comment on this clonotype: This may stem from a read error, because a much larger clone lies one nucleotide away. The CDR3 DNA sequence: TGCGCCAGCAGTACCTACAGCGGGGGCACCACCAATGAGCAGTCCTTC. Translated, it gives CASSTYSGGTTNEQSF. J is TRBJ2-1 and V is TRBV5-1; 8 nucleotides align to TRBD2. Germline V gives CDR1 SGHRS, CDR2 YFSETQ. This CDR3 is 16 amino acids long. The whole variable domain, filled in from reference TRBV5-1 and TRBJ2-1, reads KAGVTQTPRYLIKTRGQQVTLSCSPISGHRSVSWYQQTPGQGLQFLFEYFSETQRNKGNFPGRFSGRQFSNSRSEMNVSTLELGDSALYLCASSTYSGGTTNEQSFGPGTRLTVL.

The table lists this clonotype with a few counts. The chain couples TRBV6-1 to TRBJ2-7, with D perhaps matching TRBD1 (6 bases). Trimming cost V 3 bases and J 5 bases, with 8 bases left between them. CDR3 length: 12 amino acids. In germline, CDR1 is MNHNS, CDR2 SASEGT. CDR3 amino acids: CASSEGANEQYF. The DNA for the CDR3 is TGTGCCAGCAGTGAGGGGGCAAACGAGCAGTACTTC.

V is TRBV2 and J is TRBJ2-5; tentative D call: TRBD2 (6 bases). Germline V lookup: CDR1 SNHLY, CDR2 FYNNEI. CDR3 size: 14 residues. Trimming took off 8 bases at V and 5 bases at J, with 18 bases between the two ends. Written as DNA, the CDR3 is TGTGCCAGCTCAAGGAGGGGACTGCGGGAGACCCAGTACTTC. Translation gives CASSRRGLRETQYF.

At least ten counts were recorded for this clonotype. CDR3 sequence: CASSYSGQSSSGNTIYF. CDR3 nucleotides: TGTGCCAGCAGTTACTCCGGACAGAGTTCCTCTGGAAACACCATATATTTT. The chain has TRBV6-5 and TRBJ1-3; D perhaps matches TRBD1 (6 bases). The CDR3 sequence is 17 residues long. Trimming stripped 0 bases from V and 0 bases from J, with 12 bases between. Germline CDR1 MNHEY, CDR2 SVGAGI.

The sample holds a few counts of this clonotype. The DNA of the CDR3 is TGTGCCACCAGTGAATCCCAGGGGATCTCCTACAATGAGCAGTTCTTC. Translation gives CATSESQGISYNEQFF. This rearrangement joins TRBV24-1 to TRBJ2-1; the D gene is possibly TRBD1 (6 bases). V was trimmed by 4 bases and J by 0 bases, leaving 12 bases between them. This CDR3 has 16 residues. Germline V CDR1 and CDR2: KGHDR, SFDVKD.

This clonotype was recorded many times. The genes are TRBV12-3 or TRBV12-4 and TRBJ2-1; TRBD2 aligns across 13 bases. V shed 6 bases and J 10 bases; nucleotides not matched to a gene: 15. There are 17 residues in the CDR3. The CDR3, as DNA: TGTGCCAGCAGCCGCCCCGTCACTAGCGGGAGGGCCCACGAGCAGTTCTTC. This gives the protein CASSRPVTSGRAHEQFF.

The J gene is TRBJ1-1, the V gene TRBV15, with 7 positions matching TRBD1. The ends lost 2 bases at V and 4 bases at J; junction bases unmatched: 7. The CDR3 is 15 residues long. Germline V gives CDR1 LNHNV, CDR2 YYDKDF (reference sequence). The chain's CDR3 is CATSRLEGAGTEAFF. The DNA of the CDR3 is TGTGCCACCAGCAGACTAGAGGGGGCGGGCACTGAAGCTTTCTTT. The variable domain in full, with the rest retrieved from reference TRBV15 and TRBJ1-1, is DAMVIQNPRYQVTQFGKPVTLSCSQTLNHNVMYWYQQKSSQAPKLLFHYYDKDFNNEADTPDNFQSRRPNTSFCFLDIRSPGLGDTAMYLCATSRLEGAGTEAFFGQGTRLTVV.

This clonotype was detected many times. The rearrangement joins TRBV12-3 or TRBV12-4 to TRBJ1-4; D ambiguous. The V end lost 2 bases, the J end lost 0 bases, and 4 bases lay between the germline ends. The CDR3 is made up of 14 amino acids. The CDR3 region is CASSLRPTNEKLFF. For the CDR3, the DNA is TGTGCCAGCAGTTTAAGGCCAACTAATGAAAAACTGTTTTTT.

This clonotype was recorded at least ten times. The CDR3 DNA follows: TGTGCCAGCAGCCAAGATAGGGAAACTCGGGCTTTCTTT. The encoded protein is CASSQDRETRAFF. The chain uses TRBV14 and TRBJ1-1; D is ambiguous. Trimming left V 0 bases short and J 11 bases short, with 13 bases between. The CDR3 extends over 13 amino acids. Germline V CDR1 and CDR2: SGHDN, FVKESK.

The rearrangement joins TRBV10-3 to TRBJ2-7; D call uncertain. The CDR3 has 14 amino acids. The germline V and J ends were trimmed by 5 bases and 5 bases, with 16 bases remaining between them. The germline CDR1 and CDR2 sequences are ENHRY and SYGVKD. The CDR3 loop reads CAISSGKGLNEQYF. CDR3 DNA: TGTGCCATCAGTAGTGGGAAAGGCTTAAACGAGCAGTACTTC.

In nucleotides, the CDR3 is TGTGCCAGTAGTAGTGGGGACGGACTCTCCTACGAGCAGTACTTC. Translating gives CASSSGDGLSYEQYF. This chain joins TRBV19 and TRBJ2-7; D may correspond to TRBD1 or TRBD2 (5 bases each). Germline V gene lookup returns CDR1 LNHDA and CDR2 SQIVND (reference sequence). Trimming took off 4 bases at V and 0 bases at J, with 13 bases between the two ends. CDR3 length: 15 amino acids. Based on the CDR3 plus reference TRBV19 and TRBJ2-7, the full variable domain is DGGITQSPKYLFRKEGQNVTLSCEQNLNHDAMYWYRQDPGQGLRLIYYSQIVNDFQKGDIAEGYSVSREKKESFPLTVTSAQKNPTAFYLCASSSGDGLSYEQYFGPGTRLTVT.

There are many counts of this clonotype. The chain uses TRBV11-2 and TRBJ2-1, with D tentatively TRBD2 (5 bases). The CDR3 covers 15 residues. Germline CDR1 reads SGHAT; CDR2 reads FQNNGV. The V gene lost 3 bases and the J gene lost 0 bases, with 9 bases spanning the gap. CDR3 amino acids: CASSFQRSSYNEQFF. The CDR3 nucleotides read TGTGCCAGCAGCTTCCAGCGGAGCTCCTACAATGAGCAGTTCTTC.

Sample share makes this clonotype medium-sized. The chain recombines TRBV20-1 with TRBJ2-7; 7 bases map to TRBD2. The CDR3 extends over 13 amino acids. Looked up from germline, CDR1 is DFQATT and CDR2 is SNEGSKA (reference sequence). CDR3 amino acids: CSFRTSMAYEQYF. CDR3 in DNA: TGCAGCTTCCGGACTAGTATGGCCTACGAGCAGTACTTC.

The chain combines TRBV5-1 with TRBJ2-7; D is possibly TRBD1 or TRBD2 (5 bases each). This CDR3 is 15 amino acids long. V lost 4 bases to trimming and J lost 8 bases, with 22 bases between them. Germline V CDR1 and CDR2: SGHRS, YFSETQ. DNA for the CDR3: TGCGCCAGCAGCCCAACCGTGGGGGTGGCCTATAAGCAGTACTTC. The encoded protein is CASSPTVGVAYKQYF.

This clonotype was detected a few times. The V gene is TRBV7-2, the J gene TRBJ1-5; no reliable D call. The CDR3 spans 13 residues. Trimming cost V 3 bases and J 6 bases, with 9 bases left between them. In germline, CDR1 is SGHTA, CDR2 FQGNSA. Here the CDR3 DNA reads TGTGCCAGCAGCTTCTCGTATAGTCAGCCCCAGCATTTT. Its translation: CASSFSYSQPQHF.

In its sample, this clonotype was seen once. A much larger clone lies a single base off, so this may be a read error. J is TRBJ2-1 and V is TRBV7-9; D possibly matches TRBD1 or TRBD2 (5 bases each). V was clipped by 5 bases and J by 8 bases, with 22 bases between them. The CDR3 length is 16 residues. Germline V gene lookup returns CDR1 SEHNR and CDR2 FQNEAQ (reference sequence). The CDR3 protein is CASSSRGRDPPHEQFF. CDR3 bases: TGTGCCAGCAGCAGCCGGGGCAGGGACCCACCCCATGAGCAGTTCTTC.

This clonotype was seen ten or more times. This chain links TRBV9 with TRBJ1-5; D ambiguous. The germline gives CDR1 SGDLS, CDR2 YYNGEE. V shed 2 bases and J shed 6 bases, with 15 bases lying between them. This CDR3 is built from 15 residues. The CDR3 here is CASSVEGSEGQPQHF. The CDR3, as DNA: TGTGCCAGCAGCGTGGAAGGGTCAGAAGGTCAGCCCCAGCATTTT.